This T cell receptor (beta chain) was retrieved from a study of PD-1 blockade in classical Hodgkin lymphoma. Turning to the study itself: Patients in the cohort were put on intravenous nivolumab, 3 mg/kg every 2 weeks.

The study, taken as a whole, reports: Individuals initiating nivolumab under 1 year after ASCT were excluded. Healthy donors reportedly exceeded newly diagnosed patients in baseline TCR diversity.

Trimming left V 4 bases short and J 2 bases short, with 19 bases between. Germline lookup yields CDR1 SNHLY and CDR2 FYNNEI. The CDR3 loop spans 17 amino acids. Sequencing used immunoSEQ multiplex PCR; TCRdb keeps in-frame clones, though not all of them. The table shows roughly 28,000 clones, with roughly 82% occurring only once. The time point was: cycle 4 day 1 (C4D1), after six to seven weeks of nivolumab. Relapse was seen in all patients after autologous stem cell transplantation, and brentuximab vedotin exposure was variable. Responses achieved at best were complete response, partial response or progressive disease. With regard to this clone: Antigen unknown.

The input for sequencing was peripheral blood mononuclear cells (PBMCs), taken before the fourth cycle of nivolumab. The receptor comes from a human donor with classical Hodgkin lymphoma. This chain links TRBV2 with TRBJ2-3; no reliable D call. For the CDR3, the DNA is TGTGCCAGCAGTGGGACGAGTGGTAATAGGATCACAGATACGCAGTATTTT. This encodes CASSGTSGNRITDTQYF. Full variable domain (remainder filled in from reference TRBV2 and TRBJ2-3): EPEVTQTPSHQVTQMGQEVILRCVPISNHLYFYWYRQILGQKVEFLVSFYNNEISEKSEIFDDQFSVERPDGSNFTLKIRSTKLEDSAMYFCASSGTSGNRITDTQYFGPGTRLTVL.